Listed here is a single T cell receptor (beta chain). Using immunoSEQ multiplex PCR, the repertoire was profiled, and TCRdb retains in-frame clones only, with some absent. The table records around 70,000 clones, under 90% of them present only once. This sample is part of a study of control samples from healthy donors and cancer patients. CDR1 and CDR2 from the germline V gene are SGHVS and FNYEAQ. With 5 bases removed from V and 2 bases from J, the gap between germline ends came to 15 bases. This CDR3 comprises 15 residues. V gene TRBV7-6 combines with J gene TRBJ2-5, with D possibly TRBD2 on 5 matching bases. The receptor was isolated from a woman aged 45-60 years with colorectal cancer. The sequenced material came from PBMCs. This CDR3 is CASSPEGVRQETQYF. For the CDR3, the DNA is TGTGCCAGCAGCCCAGAGGGTGTGAGGCAAGAGACCCAGTACTTC. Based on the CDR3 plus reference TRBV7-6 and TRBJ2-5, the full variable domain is GAGVSQSPRYKVTKRGQDVALRCDPISGHVSLYWYRQALGQGPEFLTYFNYEAQQDKSGLPNDRFSAERPEGSISTLTIQRTEQRDSAMYRCASSPEGVRQETQYFGPGTRLLVL.